Presented here are 14 T cell receptor beta chains from one specimen sequenced in a study of radiation and T cells in renal cell carcinoma. Profiling relied on immunoSEQ multiplex PCR, and the TCRdb table lists in-frame clones only, not all of them. The sample lists some 25,000 clones; 58% were seen once. As for treatment: treatment-naive control, cytoreductive nephrectomy. The sequences come from tumor tissue, collected from a patient whose treatment was nephrectomy without radiotherapy. The receptors derive from a man aged 35 to 55 with renal cell carcinoma.

V is TRBV10-3 and J is TRBJ2-3; 7 bases fit TRBD1. With 11 bases clipped from V and 3 bases from J, the junction kept 14 bases outside the gene matches. Germline V gene data show CDR1 as ENHRY and CDR2 as SYGVKD. The CDR3 loop spans 15 amino acids. The CDR3 region is CAVVKKAGGTDTQYF. In DNA, the CDR3 is TGTGCCGTCGTAAAAAAAGCAGGGGGAACAGATACGCAGTATTTT.

The count of this clone is one. V gene TRBV11-2 combines with J gene TRBJ1-2; 7 positions match TRBD1. V gave up 6 bases and J gave up 4 bases; unmatched junction bases: 11. Per germline, CDR1 SGHAT and CDR2 FQNNGV. The CDR3 contains 15 residues. The CDR3 sequence is CASRPLTGRGYGYTF. The CDR3 DNA is TGTGCCAGCAGACCTTTGACAGGGAGAGGCTATGGCTACACCTTC.

CDR3 residues: CASGTGGVGTEAFF. CDR3 in DNA: TGTGCCAGCGGGACAGGGGGCGTCGGGACTGAAGCTTTCTTT. The chain is built from TRBV9 and TRBJ1-1; 12 bases fit TRBD1. The germline V gene has CDR1 SGDLS and CDR2 YYNGEE. The length of the CDR3 is 14 residues. The junction had 6 bases not matched to a gene; V was cut back by 7 bases and J by 5 bases.

The chain uses TRBV5-4 and TRBJ2-5; D remains unclear. This CDR3 contains 15 residues. Germline lookup yields CDR1 SGHNT and CDR2 YYREEE (reference sequence). V was trimmed by 0 bases and J by 5 bases, leaving 14 bases between them. CDR3 nucleotides: TGTGCCAGCAGCTTGGGGTCCGGGTCCTCGGAGACCCAGTACTTC. Protein: CASSLGSGSSETQYF.

The chain combines TRBV7-2 with TRBJ2-1; 7 bases map to TRBD2. This CDR3 comprises 16 residues. The V segment lost 8 bases and the J segment 5 bases; nucleotides outside the gene matches: 15. CDR1 is SGHTA and CDR2 is FQGNSA in the germline V gene. CDR3 protein: CASASQSGVGNNEQFF. CDR3 in DNA: TGTGCCAGCGCTTCCCAGAGCGGGGTAGGCAACAATGAGCAGTTCTTC.

Only a few counts were recorded for this clone. The chain recombines TRBV7-2 with TRBJ2-3, with 7 positions matching TRBD2. Germline V CDR1 and CDR2: SGHTA, FQGNSA. This CDR3 is built from 16 residues. The trim removed 0 bases at V and 2 bases at J, leaving 5 bases unmatched. The CDR3 is CASSLAASGPTDTQYF. The CDR3 region has the DNA TGTGCCAGCAGCTTAGCGGCTAGCGGCCCCACAGATACGCAGTATTTT.

The rearrangement uses TRBV6-5 and TRBJ1-5, with D unresolved. The CDR3 is made up of 12 amino acids. Trimming took off 5 bases at V and 3 bases at J, with 5 bases between the two ends. Germline CDR1 reads MNHEY; CDR2 reads SVGAGI. Written as DNA, the CDR3 is TGTGCCAGCAGTCATCCCAATCAGCCCCAGCATTTT. Amino acids: CASSHPNQPQHF.

This clone occurred a few times. This chain connects TRBV7-9 to TRBJ1-2; TRBD1 might be the D (5 bases). Trimming removed 5 bases at V and 4 bases at J, with 14 bases between. The CDR3 extends over 14 amino acids. Germline V gene sequence: CDR1 SEHNR, CDR2 FQNEAQ (reference sequence). The CDR3 is CASSLDSWGYGYTF. The CDR3 DNA reads TGTGCCAGCAGCCTAGACAGTTGGGGCTATGGCTACACCTTC.

V and J are TRBV11-3 and TRBJ2-3; D is perhaps TRBD2 (6 bases). V was trimmed by 3 bases and J by 1 base, leaving 11 bases between them. Per the germline V gene, CDR1 is SGHNT and CDR2 is YENEEA. The CDR3 extends over 15 amino acids. CDR3 in DNA: TGTGCCAGCAGCTTGGGGGGAGGAGGCACAGATACGCAGTATTTT. Translating gives CASSLGGGGTDTQYF.

The V gene is TRBV4-2, the J gene TRBJ1-4; possible D gene TRBD1, 5 bases. From germline, CDR1 is LGHNA and CDR2 YNFKEQ. The CDR3 contains 14 residues. The V end was cut by 0 bases, the J end by 8 bases, with 10 bases between. CDR3 in amino acids: CASSQDTGGEKLFF. For the CDR3, the DNA is TGTGCCAGCAGCCAAGATACGGGGGGGGAAAAACTGTTTTTT.

The rearrangement uses TRBV2 and TRBJ2-1; D perhaps matches TRBD2 (5 bases). CDR1 SNHLY and CDR2 FYNNEI come from the germline V gene. V was trimmed by 4 bases and J by 0 bases, leaving 7 bases between them. The CDR3 is made up of 14 amino acids. The CDR3 region is CASSVGSSYNEQFF. The CDR3 region has the DNA TGTGCCAGCAGTGTAGGGAGCTCCTACAATGAGCAGTTCTTC.

The chain joins TRBV5-4 to TRBJ1-2, with 7 nucleotides matching TRBD1. Germline loops: CDR1 SGHNT, CDR2 YYREEE (reference sequence). This CDR3 comprises 15 residues. The V and J ends lost 3 bases and 8 bases, in that order; junction bases with no gene match: 13. The CDR3 nucleotides read TGTGCCAGCAGCTACCTTCGGGACAGAGCTGCCGGCTACACCTTC. Translating it yields CASSYLRDRAAGYTF.

Ten or more counts support this clone. The V gene is TRBV6-5, the J gene TRBJ1-1; weak D call: TRBD1 (5 bases). The CDR3 extends over 15 amino acids. The V gene's germline CDR1 is MNHEY and CDR2 SVGAGI. V was trimmed by 2 bases and J by 7 bases, leaving 17 bases between them. The CDR3 coding sequence is TGTGCCAGCAGTTACACGATCAGCCCTAGGGGTGAAGCTTTCTTT. Protein: CASSYTISPRGEAFF.

The chain combines TRBV4-3 with TRBJ1-1, with unresolved D. The CDR3 is 14 residues long. CDR1 LGHNA and CDR2 YSLEER come from the germline V gene. The V end was cut by 4 bases, the J end by 1 base, with 10 bases between. The chain's CDR3 is CASSPRFSNTEAFF. The CDR3 DNA reads as TGCGCCAGCAGCCCGAGATTTTCGAACACTGAAGCTTTCTTT.